The source of this T cell receptor (beta chain) is a study of blood T cell repertoires in COVID-19. Study overall: Samples representing acute and convalescent COVID-19 were sourced from the United States, Italy and Spain.

The assay was immunoSEQ multiplex PCR, and TCRdb's table has in-frame clones only and misses some. The table has roughly 70,000 clones, around four fifths seen once. Unmatched junction bases numbered 6, after V lost 6 bases and J lost 4 bases. Germline V gives CDR1 MDHEN, CDR2 SYDVKM. This CDR3 region has 14 residues. The TCR was taken from a man in his fifties or sixties with acute or convalescent COVID-19. The chain combines TRBV28 with TRBJ2-7, with 10 bases that match TRBD1. The sequenced sample was peripheral blood. The CDR3 nucleotides are TGTGCCAGCAGCCCGGACAGGGGGATGTACGAGCAGTACTTC. Its translation: CASSPDRGMYEQYF.